The 11 T cell receptor beta chains below were found in one sample sequenced in a study of identical twins. TCRdb used MiXCR to reprocess the 5' RACE reads, holding one entry per CDR3 protein. The top ten clones hold 7% to 9.5% of a sample with approximately 260,000 distinct CDR3 sequences, roughly an eighth of them seen once. The sequenced material came from memory (CD45RO+) T cells sorted from blood. These receptors were collected from a woman under 30 in good health.

The V call is TRBV18, the J call TRBJ2-7, with D perhaps matching TRBD1 (6 bases). The CDR3 sequence is 14 residues long. Germline V gene sequence: CDR1 KGHSH, CDR2 LQKENI. The ends were cut back, 2 bases at V and 0 bases at J, with 8 bases in the middle. The CDR3 reads CASSPWTDSYEQYF. CDR3 DNA sequence: TGTGCCAGCTCACCATGGACAGACTCCTACGAGCAGTACTTC. The variable domain in full, completed from reference TRBV18 and TRBJ2-7, reads NAGVMQNPRHLVRRRGQEARLRCSPMKGHSHVYWYRQLPEEGLKFMVYLQKENIIDESGMPKERFSAEFPKEGPSILRIQQVVRGDSAAYFCASSPWTDSYEQYFGPGTRLTVT.

This clonotype was found a few times. The CDR3 loop is CASMGGQGLTEAFF. Written as DNA, the CDR3 is TGTGCCAGCATGGGGGGACAGGGGCTAACTGAAGCTTTCTTT. This rearrangement joins TRBV2 to TRBJ1-1; 10 positions agree with TRBD1. There are 14 residues in the CDR3. Germline loops: CDR1 SNHLY, CDR2 FYNNEI. The V segment lost 7 bases and the J segment 5 bases; nucleotides outside the gene matches: 7. The variable domain in full, completed from reference TRBV2 and TRBJ1-1, reads EPEVTQTPSHQVTQMGQEVILRCVPISNHLYFYWYRQILGQKVEFLVSFYNNEISEKSEIFDDQFSVERPDGSNFTLKIRSTKLEDSAMYFCASMGGQGLTEAFFGQGTRLTVV.

The genes are TRBV5-1 and TRBJ2-3; D is perhaps TRBD2 (6 bases). With 4 bases removed from V and 3 bases from J, the gap between germline ends came to 12 bases. Germline values: CDR1 SGHRS, CDR2 YFSETQ. This CDR3 is built from 14 residues. In DNA form, the CDR3 reads TGCGCCAGCAGCATCGCGGGGCGGACAGATACGCAGTATTTT. It translates to CASSIAGRTDTQYF.

This clonotype was counted between two and nine times. The genes are TRBV6-1 and TRBJ2-1; 9 positions agree with TRBD2. The length of the CDR3 is 14 residues. CDR1 and CDR2 (germline): MNHNS, SASEGT. The V and J ends lost 6 bases and 14 bases, in that order; junction bases with no gene match: 14. The CDR3 reads CASRDAWGAGGEFF. Written as DNA, the CDR3 is TGTGCCAGCAGGGATGCGTGGGGCGCGGGAGGGGAGTTCTTC.

This clonotype was counted ten times or more. The chain joins TRBV5-6 to TRBJ1-1; D is undetermined. The CDR3 loop spans 13 amino acids. V was cut by 6 bases and J by 1 base, with 10 bases left in between. Germline CDR1 and CDR2: SGHDT and YYEEEE. CDR3 DNA: TGTGCCAGCACCCTGACACCGAACACTGAAGCTTTCTTT. Protein product: CASTLTPNTEAFF.

CDR3 sequence: CASSTGTGPFEQYF. Written as DNA, the CDR3 is TGTGCCAGCAGCACCGGGACAGGACCTTTCGAGCAGTACTTC. The chain employs TRBV7-2 and TRBJ2-7; 8 bases fit TRBD1. The trim removed 5 bases at V and 6 bases at J, leaving 9 bases unmatched. The germline V gene encodes CDR1 SGHTA and CDR2 FQGNSA. This CDR3 is built from 14 residues. The full variable domain, completed using reference TRBV7-2 and TRBJ2-7, is GAGVSQSPSNKVTEKGKDVELRCDPISGHTALYWYRQSLGQGLEFLIYFQGNSAPDKSGLPSDRFSAERTGGSVSTLTIQRTQQEDSAVYLCASSTGTGPFEQYFGPGTRLTVT.

The chain uses TRBV6-4 and TRBJ2-3, with D perhaps assigned TRBD1 or TRBD2 (5 bases each). The V end lost 6 bases, the J end lost 2 bases, and 15 bases lay between the germline ends. Germline lookup yields CDR1 MRHNA and CDR2 SNTAGT. This CDR3 comprises 15 residues. In nucleotides, the CDR3 is TGTGCCAGCAGCTCTACCGGGACCGCCACAGATACGCAGTATTTT. As protein: CASSSTGTATDTQYF.

V and J are TRBV6-1 and TRBJ1-1, with D possibly matching TRBD1 (5 bases). CDR1 is MNHNS and CDR2 is SASEGT in the germline V gene. The CDR3 covers 17 residues. The germline V and J ends were trimmed by 6 bases and 1 base, with 21 bases remaining between them. The CDR3: CASSGRHRTDWNTEAFF. CDR3 coding DNA: TGTGCCAGCAGCGGGAGACACAGGACTGATTGGAACACTGAAGCTTTCTTT.

The chain carries TRBV7-2 and TRBJ2-1, with 8 nucleotides matching TRBD2. CDR1 is SGHTA and CDR2 is FQGNSA in the germline V gene. With 5 bases clipped from V and 6 bases from J, the junction kept 12 bases outside the gene matches. The CDR3 runs to 16 residues. CDR3 sequence: CASSRVFAAGVNEQFF. The DNA of the CDR3 is TGTGCCAGCAGCCGCGTCTTTGCAGCGGGAGTCAATGAGCAGTTCTTC.

The V gene is TRBV20-1, the J gene TRBJ1-1; D might be TRBD1 (5 bases). This CDR3 has 15 amino acids. Germline CDR1 DFQATT, CDR2 SNEGSKA (reference sequence). V was clipped by 0 bases and J by 5 bases, with 16 bases between them. Written as DNA, the CDR3 is TGCAGTGCTAGAGACGGGGCCAGCATTATAACTGAAGCTTTCTTT. It yields the protein CSARDGASIITEAFF.

This clonotype has more than one count but fewer than ten. The chain combines TRBV20-1 with TRBJ1-5; weak D call: TRBD1 (6 bases). The V and J ends lost 1 base and 1 base respectively, with 17 bases between them. The CDR3 loop spans 17 amino acids. Looked up from germline, CDR1 is DFQATT and CDR2 is SNEGSKA (reference sequence). CDR3 sequence reads: CSARGRVGQSSNQPQHF. CDR3 sequence (DNA): TGCAGTGCTAGAGGAAGAGTTGGACAGTCAAGCAATCAGCCCCAGCATTTT.